Below, 15 T cell receptor beta chains from the same sample are listed, as sequenced in a study of T cells in localized non-small cell lung cancer. Measured with immunoSEQ multiplex PCR; TCRdb has only the in-frame clones, and not every one. The sample contains tens of thousands of clones, 85% to 95% of which appear only once. The sequences come from peripheral blood, collected before any cancer treatment. These receptors were obtained from an older female donor with stage I lung adenocarcinoma.

The V call is TRBV28, the J call TRBJ1-3, with D hard to call. CDR1 is MDHEN, CDR2 SYDVKM, per germline. This CDR3 has 13 residues. Trimming shortened V by 7 bases and J by 3 bases, and 10 bases separated the two germline ends. CDR3 loop: CASTLSVGNTIYF. The CDR3, as DNA: TGTGCCAGCACCCTGTCCGTTGGAAACACCATATATTTT. Full variable domain (missing parts from reference TRBV28 and TRBJ1-3): DVKVTQSSRYLVKRTGEKVFLECVQDMDHENMFWYRQDPGLGLRLIYFSYDVKMKEKGDIPEGYSVSREKKERFSLILESASTNQTSMYLCASTLSVGNTIYFGEGSWLTVV.

V usage is TRBV28 and J usage is TRBJ2-1; D unclear. Looked up from germline, CDR1 is MDHEN and CDR2 is SYDVKM. The CDR3 sequence is 13 residues long. V was cut by 3 bases and J by 5 bases, with 8 bases left in between. CDR3: CASSFPRDNEQFF. CDR3 bases: TGTGCCAGCAGTTTCCCTAGAGACAATGAGCAGTTCTTC.

The genes are TRBV2 and TRBJ2-1; 7 positions agree with TRBD2. Germline CDR1 and CDR2: SNHLY and FYNNEI. CDR3 length: 14 amino acids. V lost 6 bases and J lost 4; bases outside the gene matches: 6. CDR3 nucleotides: TGTGCCAGCAGCTCGCTAGCGGCATACAATGAGCAGTTCTTC. Residues: CASSSLAAYNEQFF.

The V call is TRBV9, the J call TRBJ2-1, with D unresolved. The CDR3 totals 14 residues. The V end lost 2 bases, the J end lost 5 bases, and 11 bases lay between the germline ends. In germline, CDR1 is SGDLS, CDR2 YYNGEE. The DNA for the CDR3 is TGTGCCAGCAGCGTCGGTACAGCCAACAATGAGCAGTTCTTC. Translation: CASSVGTANNEQFF.

CDR3: CASGPDTQYF. The DNA of the CDR3 is TGTGCCAGCGGACCAGATACGCAGTATTTT. V and J are TRBV25-1 and TRBJ2-3; D gene unclear. The germline V and J ends were trimmed by 8 bases and 4 bases, with 4 bases remaining between them. The CDR3 consists of 10 residues. The germline V gene has CDR1 MGHDK and CDR2 SYGVNS.

The chain is built from TRBV19 and TRBJ2-7; 8 bases are a match to TRBD1. The CDR3 extends over 15 amino acids. With V trimmed by 5 bases and J by 3 bases, 9 bases remained unmatched. Germline V lookup: CDR1 LNHDA, CDR2 SQIVND (reference sequence). The CDR3 loop reads CASSSRTGNGYEQYF. The CDR3, as DNA: TGTGCCAGTAGTTCGCGGACAGGGAACGGCTACGAGCAGTACTTC.

The chain uses TRBV7-8 and TRBJ1-1; 7 nucleotides align to TRBD1. The V segment lost 7 bases and the J segment 3 bases; nucleotides outside the gene matches: 20. Germline V gene lookup returns CDR1 SGHVS and CDR2 FQNEAQ. This CDR3 spans 18 amino acids. CDR3 coding DNA: TGTGCCAGCACCCGGGGCTGGGGGTACACAGGGGCAGACACTGAAGCTTTCTTT. Its translation: CASTRGWGYTGADTEAFF.

This chain joins TRBV19 and TRBJ1-4; D unresolved. V lost 5 bases to trimming and J lost 2 bases, with 6 bases between them. Germline V lookup: CDR1 LNHDA, CDR2 SQIVND (reference sequence). This CDR3 is 13 amino acids long. The CDR3 coding sequence is TGTGCCAGTAGTCCCCAGACTAATGAAAAACTGTTTTTT. This encodes CASSPQTNEKLFF.

The table lists this clone with a count of one. The chain is built from TRBV12-5 and TRBJ1-2; TRBD1 matches 7 bases. Germline CDR1 is LGHNT and CDR2 is FRNRAP. CDR3 length equals 16 residues. V trimming: 2 bases; J trimming: 6 bases; junction bases outside the gene matches: 12. CDR3 residues: CASGLLLGQLYHGYTF. The CDR3, as DNA: TGTGCTAGTGGTTTGCTCCTGGGACAGCTCTATCATGGCTACACCTTC.

The chain recombines TRBV28 with TRBJ1-2, with D perhaps matching TRBD1 (6 bases). The CDR3 length is 19 residues. From germline, CDR1 is MDHEN and CDR2 SYDVKM. V was pared by 4 bases and J by 4 bases, with 28 bases between. The CDR3 nucleotides read TGTGCCAGCAGTTCCTACGGCGGACAGAAGGGGGGAGTTTTCTATGGCTACACCTTC. Translating gives CASSSYGGQKGGVFYGYTF.

The rearrangement joins TRBV5-1 to TRBJ1-4; D is uncertain. Germline CDR1 and CDR2: SGHRS and YFSETQ. Trimming stripped 3 bases from V and 8 bases from J, with 17 bases between. The CDR3 consists of 15 residues. DNA for the CDR3: TGCGCCAGCAGCTCCCAGGCCGGGTTGCCCGAAAAACTGTTTTTT. This encodes CASSSQAGLPEKLFF. Together with reference TRBV5-1 and TRBJ1-4, the CDR3 gives the full variable domain: KAGVTQTPRYLIKTRGQQVTLSCSPISGHRSVSWYQQTPGQGLQFLFEYFSETQRNKGNFPGRFSGRQFSNSRSEMNVSTLELGDSALYLCASSSQAGLPEKLFFGSGTQLSVL.

V and J are TRBV7-9 and TRBJ2-7, with D perhaps being TRBD1 or TRBD2 (7 bases each). CDR3 length equals 15 residues. Trimming pared 5 bases from V and 7 bases from J, leaving 21 bases between. Germline CDR1 and CDR2: SEHNR and FQNEAQ (reference sequence). CDR3 in DNA: TGTGCCAGCAGCCAGGGGGGGAATCCCCCTTTGGAGCAGTACTTC. Protein product: CASSQGGNPPLEQYF. Using reference TRBV7-9 and TRBJ2-7 for the parts outside the CDR3, the full variable domain is DTGVSQNPRHKITKRGQNVTFRCDPISEHNRLYWYRQTLGQGPEFLTYFQNEAQLEKSRLLSDRFSAERPKGSFSTLEIQRTEQGDSAMYLCASSQGGNPPLEQYFGPGTRLTVT.

This clone appeared a single time. The gene calls are TRBV30 and TRBJ2-5; the D gene is possibly TRBD1 (7 bases). The CDR3 is made up of 14 amino acids. With 5 bases removed from V and 4 bases from J, the gap between germline ends came to 17 bases. Germline CDR1 is GTSNPN and CDR2 is SVGIG (reference sequence). The CDR3 loop reads CAWGGGAGGETQYF. In DNA, the CDR3 is TGTGCCTGGGGAGGGGGCGCCGGAGGAGAGACCCAGTACTTC. Full variable domain (missing parts from reference TRBV30 and TRBJ2-5): SQTIHQWPATLVQPVGSPLSLECTVEGTSNPNLYWYRQAAGRGLQLLFYSVGIGQISSEVPQNLSASRPQDRQFILSSKKLLLSDSGFYLCAWGGGAGGETQYFGPGTRLLVL.

The V and J genes are TRBV10-1 and TRBJ2-3; D is uncertain. Germline V gene sequence: CDR1 WNHNN, CDR2 SYGVQD (reference sequence). This CDR3 spans 12 amino acids. Trimming stripped 3 bases from V and 0 bases from J, with 1 base between. The CDR3 DNA reads as TGCGCCAGCAGTGAAAGCACAGATACGCAGTATTTT. It is translated as CASSESTDTQYF.

This chain links TRBV5-1 with TRBJ2-1; D gene unclear. CDR3 size: 11 residues. The V end lost 4 bases, the J end lost 10 bases, and 9 bases lay between the germline ends. Germline lookup yields CDR1 SGHRS and CDR2 YFSETQ. The CDR3 DNA reads as TGCGCCAGCAGCCCAAACACGGAGCAGTTCTTC. As protein: CASSPNTEQFF.